The T cell receptor beta chain under discussion was sequenced for a study of response to subunit inactivated influenza vaccine. TCRdb analysed the RT-PCR reads with MiXCR anew, one entry per CDR3 protein. The table lists under 550,000 distinct CDR3 sequences, approximately 7.2% of them singletons, with 13% in the top ten. At least ten counts were recorded for this clonotype. The length of the CDR3 is 15 residues. V lost 4 bases to trimming and J lost 0 bases, with 12 bases between them. Per germline, CDR1 SGHRS and CDR2 YFSETQ. The chain recombines TRBV5-1 with TRBJ2-3, with D perhaps TRBD2 (5 bases). The receptor's source is a man between 50 and 75 years old who received an inactivated influenza vaccine. The starting material was PBMCs from blood, obtained 23 to 25 months after vaccination. CDR3 residues: CASSRRPGSTDTQYF. The CDR3 DNA reads as TGCGCCAGCAGCCGTAGGCCGGGGAGCACAGATACGCAGTATTTT.